Described below is a single T cell receptor (beta chain) sequence and its context. This sample is part of a study of control samples from healthy donors and cancer patients. Measured with immunoSEQ multiplex PCR; TCRdb has only the in-frame clones, and not every one. The table includes tens of thousands of clones, approximately 87% detected once. The CDR3 is 16 amino acids. Germline loops: CDR1 MNHEY, CDR2 SVGAGI. The trim removed 4 bases at V and 0 bases at J, leaving 6 bases unmatched. The sequence was obtained from a man aged 45-60 years in good health. This chain uses TRBV6-5 with TRBJ1-5; 7 positions match TRBD1. Sequenced: blood. CDR3: CASSSLTGHSNQPQHF. The CDR3 DNA sequence: TGTGCCAGCAGTTCCCTGACAGGGCATAGCAATCAGCCCCAGCATTTT.